Sequencing of this TCR beta chain was carried out in a study of T cells in Graves' hyperthyroidism and ophthalmopathy. CDR1 is KGHDR, CDR2 SFDVKD, per germline. Trimming shortened V by 4 bases and J by 4 bases, and 12 bases separated the two germline ends. The CDR3 spans 14 residues. TCR beta CDR3 region amplification was performed from RNA transcripts. The HTBI primer set was used in a first-round RT-PCR of the TCR CDR3. One entry per CDR3 protein, called by TCRdb with MiXCR from the multiplex PCR reads. This sample has approximately 400,000 distinct CDR3 sequences; 20% to 30% occur once, and the top ten carry 70% to 75%. Findings and caveats of the study: Most clonotypes that expanded in the thyroid above 0.001 also showed up in blood.

Notes on this clonotype: Its antigen is not known.

This sequence joins TRBV24-1 and TRBJ1-2, with a weak D call TRBD1 (6 bases). This clonotype was sampled from a man in his fifties with Graves' hyperthyroidism. Sequenced: blood. The CDR3 region has the DNA TGTGCCACCAGTGACCCCGGCAGGGGCTATGGCTACACCTTC. Amino acids: CATSDPGRGYGYTF.